The 14 T cell receptor beta chains given below trace back to one sample, sequenced in a study of T cells after yellow fever vaccination. Via MiXCR, TCRdb re-called the 5' RACE reads, giving one row per CDR3 protein. The table lists around 180,000 distinct CDR3 sequences, roughly 6.4% of them singletons. The specimen was CD4+ T cells sorted from PBMCs, collected on the day of the first yellow fever vaccination. These receptors were taken from a man between 18 and 35 years old who received the YFV17D yellow fever vaccine.

The chain recombines TRBV20-1 with TRBJ1-1; D possibly corresponds to TRBD1 (6 bases). The CDR3 is made up of 14 amino acids. Per germline, CDR1 DFQATT and CDR2 SNEGSKA (reference sequence). V was cut by 7 bases and J by 0 bases, with 15 bases left in between. The chain's CDR3 is CSVTTGLMNTEAFF. CDR3 bases: TGCAGTGTAACGACAGGCCTTATGAACACTGAAGCTTTCTTT.

This clonotype occurred a few times. V is TRBV18 and J is TRBJ2-5, with D maybe TRBD1 (5 bases). The V end lost 2 bases, the J end lost 3 bases, and 7 bases lay between the germline ends. CDR1 is KGHSH and CDR2 is LQKENI in the germline V gene. This CDR3 is built from 13 residues. Here the CDR3 reads CASSPTREETQYF. CDR3 in DNA: TGTGCCAGCTCACCAACCAGGGAAGAGACCCAGTACTTC.

This clonotype has more than one count but fewer than ten. The chain recombines TRBV7-2 with TRBJ2-3, with TRBD2 matching 15 bases. Germline V gene lookup returns CDR1 SGHTA and CDR2 FQGNSA. This CDR3 is 17 amino acids long. J gave up 5 bases and V 5 bases, and 8 bases lay outside the gene matches. CDR3 sequence: CASSPWTSGGGGDTQYF. CDR3 DNA sequence: TGTGCCAGCAGCCCCTGGACTAGCGGGGGGGGAGGAGATACGCAGTATTTT.

A note on this clonotype: One end of the junction does not line up with germline, which may come from a read error. The chain links TRBV7-8 to TRBJ2-3; 11 bases line up with TRBD2. Germline loops: CDR1 SGHVS, CDR2 FQNEAQ. The CDR3 is 15 residues long. CDR3 DNA sequence: TGTGCCAGCAGCTTTAGCGGGGGGGCCGGAGATAAGCAGTATTTT. Protein sequence: CASSFSGGAGDKQYF.

This clonotype was counted many times. The chain carries TRBV20-1 and TRBJ1-5; D is possibly TRBD1 (6 bases). CDR1 and CDR2 from the germline V gene are DFQATT and SNEGSKA (reference sequence). V lost 5 bases, J lost 1 base, and 15 bases lay in between. The CDR3 runs to 15 residues. CDR3 in DNA: TGCAGTGCTCCCCGGGGCCAGGGGAGCAATCAGCCCCAGCATTTT. Translating gives CSAPRGQGSNQPQHF.

This chain joins TRBV11-1 and TRBJ2-5; possibly TRBD1 for D (6 bases). Per germline, CDR1 SGHAT and CDR2 FQDESV (reference sequence). The CDR3 totals 14 residues. The V gene lost 4 bases and the J gene lost 5 bases, with 14 bases spanning the gap. CDR3 sequence: CASSSFRGAETQYF. CDR3 coding DNA: TGTGCCAGCAGCTCGTTCAGGGGTGCGGAGACCCAGTACTTC.

The chain recombines TRBV12-3 or TRBV12-4 with TRBJ2-3, with 8 bases identical to TRBD2. Trimming cost V 2 bases and J 5 bases; bases outside gene matches: 12. The CDR3 loop spans 17 amino acids. The CDR3 region is CASSLNVQRGPKDTQYF. The CDR3 bases are TGTGCCAGCAGTTTAAACGTTCAGCGGGGGCCGAAAGATACGCAGTATTTT.

Comments on this clonotype: A much larger clone differs from this one at a single base, so this may be a read error. The chain recombines TRBV19 with TRBJ2-3; the D gene is possibly TRBD2 (6 bases). The CDR3 totals 15 residues. Germline V gene lookup returns CDR1 LNHDA and CDR2 SQIVND (reference sequence). The CDR3 loop is CASSRLHTSTDMQYF. The CDR3 DNA reads as TGTGCCAGTAGTCGATTACACACTAGCACAGATATGCAGTATTTT.

This clonotype occurred a few times. This chain connects TRBV7-6 to TRBJ1-2; D is perhaps TRBD1 (5 bases). V lost 3 bases to trimming and J lost 10 bases, with 12 bases between them. CDR1 and CDR2 (germline): SGHVS, FNYEAQ. CDR3 length: 12 residues. The CDR3 loop reads CASSLGPANYTF. The CDR3 nucleotides read TGTGCCAGCAGCTTGGGGCCGGCGAACTACACCTTC.

This clonotype has a count of ten or more. The chain has TRBV29-1 and TRBJ2-3, with 9 bases identical to TRBD1. This CDR3 has 14 residues. The ends lost 6 bases at V and 3 bases at J; junction bases unmatched: 7. CDR1 and CDR2 (germline): SQVTM, ANQGSEA. The DNA of the CDR3 is TGCAGCGTAGTCAACAGGGGGCGGACAGATACGCAGTATTTT. Translated: CSVVNRGRTDTQYF.

This clonotype was counted a few times. This chain links TRBV6-4 with TRBJ1-5; D ambiguous. With 3 bases removed from V and 4 bases from J, the gap between germline ends came to 1 base. Looked up from germline, CDR1 is MRHNA and CDR2 is SNTAGT. The CDR3 runs to 11 residues. In nucleotides, the CDR3 is TGTGCCAGCAGTGAAAATCAGCCCCAGCATTTT. The encoded protein is CASSENQPQHF.

This clonotype occurred many times. V is TRBV20-1 and J is TRBJ2-7; 8 bases agree with TRBD2. Germline CDR1 is DFQATT and CDR2 is SNEGSKA (reference sequence). The CDR3 runs 13 residues. The V segment lost 1 base and the J segment 3 bases; nucleotides outside the gene matches: 2. CDR3 coding DNA: TGCAGTGCTAGAGTAGCGGGGATCTACGAGCAGTACGTC. Encoded protein: CSARVAGIYEQYV.

The V call is TRBV6-5, the J call TRBJ2-1, with TRBD2 identical over 13 bases. CDR1 and CDR2 (germline): MNHEY, SVGAGI. The V segment lost 2 bases and the J segment 15 bases; nucleotides outside the gene matches: 4. This CDR3 is 13 amino acids long. CDR3 in DNA: TGTGCCAGCAGTTACGGACTAGCGGGGGTTTGGTTCTTC. Translated, it gives CASSYGLAGVWFF.

This clonotype was found many times. This chain uses TRBV18 with TRBJ2-7; 7 bases fit TRBD1. Germline values: CDR1 KGHSH, CDR2 LQKENI. The CDR3 sequence is 16 residues long. Germline trimming cut 3 bases from V and 4 bases from J; bases unmatched to any gene: 12. The CDR3 DNA is TGTGCCAGCTCACCCGCCGGAACAGGGGCCTTGTACGAGCAGTACGTC. Translated: CASSPAGTGALYEQYV.